Each of the 7 T cell receptor beta chains below was sequenced from the same sample in a study of OX40 agonist ivuxolimab in advanced cancers. Preparation of the library involved the immunoSEQ multiplex PCR assay. TCRdb limited this immuneACCESS table to in-frame rearrangements with V and J called. A share of clones is missing; checked studies link under half to unresolved V genes, and the rest is unexplained. This sample comprises over 35,000 clones, 85% to 90% of them detected only once. In total, the top ten clones hold about a fifth of the sample. The material was CD4+ or CD8+ T cells sorted from blood, obtained in a trial of the OX40 agonist ivuxolimab. These receptors were taken from an adult with an advanced solid tumor such as melanoma, head and neck, liver or kidney cancer.

This chain links TRBV28 with TRBJ1-3, with a possible D match to TRBD1 (6 bases). The CDR3 consists of 17 residues. V dropped 5 bases and J dropped 1 base, with 18 bases sitting between them. The germline gives CDR1 MDHEN, CDR2 SYDVKM. In DNA, the CDR3 is TGTGCCAGCAGTGCCTTGGGAGAGGGGGAGTCTGGAAACACCATATATTTT. Translation: CASSALGEGESGNTIYF.

About this clone: The same CDR3 also results from other DNA sequences found in this sample. The CDR3 reads CASSVGGGPDTQYF. For the CDR3, the DNA is TGTGCCAGCAGCGTAGGCGGGGGCCCCGATACGCAGTATTTT. V gene TRBV9 combines with J gene TRBJ2-3, with TRBD2 as a possible D gene (7 bases). The CDR3 is 14 residues long. V was cut by 0 bases and J by 6 bases, with 11 bases left in between. Germline-derived CDR1 and CDR2 are SGDLS and YYNGEE.

This clone was seen once. The V and J genes are TRBV11-3 and TRBJ2-7; TRBD2 is a possible D gene (5 bases). Germline values: CDR1 SGHNT, CDR2 YENEEA. The V end was cut by 0 bases, the J end by 4 bases, with 19 bases between. CDR3 length: 17 amino acids. CDR3 nucleotide sequence: TGTGCCAGCAGCTTAGACGCGCCGGAGGCAGGCGAGTACGAGCAGTACTTC. This codes for CASSLDAPEAGEYEQYF.

The chain recombines TRBV12-5 with TRBJ2-7; D remains unclear. This CDR3 is 12 amino acids long. The germline CDR1 and CDR2 sequences are LGHNT and FRNRAP. Deletions cut 5 bases from V and 1 base from J, with 6 bases between. Here the CDR3 DNA reads TGTGCTAGTGGTCCCCATTCCTACGAGCAGTACTTC. It translates to CASGPHSYEQYF.

The chain has TRBV27 and TRBJ2-5; TRBD2 matches 12 bases. Germline assignment: CDR1 MNHEY and CDR2 SMNVEV (reference sequence). The CDR3 consists of 16 residues. The trim removed 6 bases at V and 4 bases at J, leaving 9 bases unmatched. The CDR3 coding sequence is TGTGCCAGCAGCCCCGAGACTAGCGGGGGTCGAGAGACCCAGTACTTC. Translation gives CASSPETSGGRETQYF.

The chain employs TRBV9 and TRBJ1-2; the D gene is possibly TRBD1 (5 bases). The CDR3 is 17 residues long. V was cut by 3 bases and J by 2 bases, with 20 bases left in between. Germline-derived CDR1 and CDR2 are SGDLS and YYNGEE. The CDR3 is CASSAGPLVGLNYGYTF. For the CDR3, the DNA is TGTGCCAGCAGCGCAGGGCCCCTAGTAGGCTTAAACTATGGCTACACCTTC.

V gene TRBV27 combines with J gene TRBJ1-2; no clear D gene. Germline CDR1 reads MNHEY; CDR2 reads SMNVEV (reference sequence). The length of the CDR3 is 12 residues. Trimming stripped 6 bases from V and 7 bases from J, with 12 bases between. This chain's CDR3 is CASSTESGGYTF. CDR3 DNA: TGTGCCAGCAGCACTGAGTCCGGTGGCTACACCTTC.